What follows are 19 T cell receptor beta chains derived from one specimen sequenced in a study of identical twins. MiXCR, run by TCRdb on the 5' RACE reads, gives a single entry per CDR3 protein. The data hold approximately 620,000 distinct CDR3 sequences, with less than 10% observed a single time. This sample also appeared in a second study, on yellow fever vaccine responses in identical twins.

The sequenced sample was PBMCs. These receptors all stem from a woman aged 18-29 years in good health.

The chain joins TRBV28 to TRBJ2-1, with TRBD2 matching 8 bases. V dropped 8 bases and J dropped 3; count of bases not matched to a gene: 3. Germline V gives CDR1 MDHEN, CDR2 SYDVKM. The CDR3 contains 13 residues. The CDR3 region is CASLSGGYNEQFF. In DNA, the CDR3 is TGTGCCAGCCTGAGCGGGGGCTACAATGAGCAGTTCTTC.

The chain uses TRBV29-1 and TRBJ2-6, with 8 bases that match TRBD1. Germline V gene sequence: CDR1 SQVTM, CDR2 ANQGSEA. Germline trimming cut 3 bases from V and 0 bases from J; bases unmatched to any gene: 7. The CDR3 contains 17 residues. The CDR3 is CSVEVRGPFSGANVLTF. For the CDR3, the DNA is TGCAGCGTTGAGGTCAGGGGGCCTTTCTCTGGGGCCAACGTCCTGACTTTC. The entire variable domain, with the rest obtained from reference TRBV29-1 and TRBJ2-6, is as follows: SAVISQKPSRDICQRGTSLTIQCQVDSQVTMMFWYRQQPGQSLTLIATANQGSEATYESGFVIDKFPISRPNLTFSTLTVSNMSPEDSSIYLCSVEVRGPFSGANVLTFGAGSRLTVL.

The V and J genes are TRBV28 and TRBJ2-2; weak D call: TRBD2 (6 bases). The CDR3 has 15 residues. Deletions cut 4 bases from V and 7 bases from J, with 16 bases between. Germline loops: CDR1 MDHEN, CDR2 SYDVKM. The CDR3 DNA sequence: TGTGCCAGCAGTTATGCTCGGGGGAAGGGCGGGGAGCTGTTTTTT. This gives the protein CASSYARGKGGELFF.

Ten or more counts support this clonotype. The rearrangement joins TRBV12-3 or TRBV12-4 to TRBJ2-3, with D maybe TRBD1 (5 bases). V was trimmed by 6 bases and J by 3 bases, leaving 10 bases between them. The CDR3 is 13 residues long. The CDR3 reads CASRMTATDTQYF. The CDR3, as DNA: TGTGCCAGCAGAATGACAGCTACAGATACGCAGTATTTT.

This clonotype was detected a few times. The chain couples TRBV4-1 to TRBJ2-7, with 10 nucleotides matching TRBD2. The CDR3 consists of 16 residues. CDR1 and CDR2 (germline): MGHRA, YSYEKL. The ends lost 4 bases at V and 4 bases at J; junction bases unmatched: 10. The CDR3, as DNA: TGCGCCAGCAGCCCCCCCCTAGCGGGAGAGAGATACGAGCAGTACTTC. As protein: CASSPPLAGERYEQYF.

V usage is TRBV4-3 and J usage is TRBJ1-2; D gene uncertain. Germline V gene sequence: CDR1 LGHNA, CDR2 YSLEER. The CDR3 has 12 residues. The ends were cut back, 8 bases at V and 8 bases at J, with 15 bases in the middle. CDR3 in DNA: TGCGCCAGCGGAGATCTGGGCCTGGGCTACACCTTC. This encodes CASGDLGLGYTF.

Only a few counts were recorded for this clonotype. V gene TRBV7-8 combines with J gene TRBJ2-1; 8 bases are shared with TRBD2. The CDR3 loop spans 18 amino acids. V was pared by 1 base and J by 5 bases, with 13 bases of the junction left unmatched. Germline V gene sequence: CDR1 SGHVS, CDR2 FQNEAQ. The CDR3 spells CASSLEARGGARDNEQFF. CDR3 DNA: TGTGCCAGCAGCTTAGAGGCCCGGGGGGGCGCGAGAGACAATGAGCAGTTCTTC.

J is TRBJ2-7 and V is TRBV20-1; possibly TRBD1 for D (7 bases). The ends were cut back, 0 bases at V and 2 bases at J, with 20 bases in the middle. The germline V gene encodes CDR1 DFQATT and CDR2 SNEGSKA (reference sequence). The CDR3 extends over 17 amino acids. The CDR3 loop reads CSARDLGGQMITYEQYF. The CDR3 DNA reads TGCAGTGCTAGAGATCTCGGGGGACAGATGATCACCTACGAGCAGTACTTC.

This clonotype was counted many times. The chain uses TRBV12-3 or TRBV12-4 and TRBJ1-6; the D is unclear. Trimming took off 3 bases at V and 10 bases at J, with 16 bases between the two ends. This CDR3 is 15 amino acids long. The CDR3 spells CASSLSRTKISPLHF. CDR3 in DNA: TGTGCCAGCAGTTTGTCGCGAACAAAGATCTCACCCCTCCACTTT.

Worth noting for this clonotype: One junction end disagrees with the germline gene, perhaps due to a read error. The CDR3 is CCASIAGGRGDTQYF. CDR3 DNA: TGCTGTGCTAGCATTGCGGGGGGGCGAGGAGATACGCAGTATTTT. V gene TRBV20-1 combines with J gene TRBJ2-3, with 9 positions matching TRBD2. The V gene's germline CDR1 is DFQATT and CDR2 SNEGSKA (reference sequence). CDR3 length: 15 residues.

This clonotype has a count of ten or more. This sequence joins TRBV11-2 and TRBJ2-7; 8 positions agree with TRBD2. The CDR3 contains 15 residues. Germline loops: CDR1 SGHAT, CDR2 FQNNGV. With V trimmed by 0 bases and J by 3 bases, 4 bases remained unmatched. CDR3 amino acids: CASSLEASGYYEQYF. CDR3 in DNA: TGTGCCAGCAGCTTAGAGGCTAGCGGGTACTACGAGCAGTACTTC.

The chain employs TRBV20-1 and TRBJ1-1; D not certain. The length of the CDR3 is 15 residues. The V end was cut by 0 bases, the J end by 0 bases, with 11 bases between. Germline CDR1 reads DFQATT; CDR2 reads SNEGSKA (reference sequence). CDR3 sequence: CSARDRYGMNTEAFF. As DNA, the CDR3 is TGCAGTGCTAGAGATAGATACGGCATGAACACTGAAGCTTTCTTT.

This clonotype came up a few times. The chain carries TRBV4-3 and TRBJ2-4, with D uncertain. The V gene lost 0 bases and the J gene lost 6 bases, with 9 bases spanning the gap. CDR3 length: 14 residues. Germline V gives CDR1 LGHNA, CDR2 YSLEER. The DNA for the CDR3 is TGCGCCAGCAGCCAAGATAACTGGGGAAACATTCAGTACTTC. This gives the protein CASSQDNWGNIQYF.

This clonotype was observed a handful of times. J is TRBJ2-1 and V is TRBV5-1; TRBD1 or TRBD2 may be the D gene (5 bases each). CDR1 and CDR2 from the germline V gene are SGHRS and YFSETQ. CDR3 size: 15 residues. V shed 3 bases and J shed 6 bases, with 16 bases lying between them. The CDR3 here is CASSSGWDHPNEQFF. The CDR3 bases are TGCGCCAGCAGCTCCGGGTGGGACCACCCCAATGAGCAGTTCTTC. The variable domain in full, with the rest retrieved from reference TRBV5-1 and TRBJ2-1, is KAGVTQTPRYLIKTRGQQVTLSCSPISGHRSVSWYQQTPGQGLQFLFEYFSETQRNKGNFPGRFSGRQFSNSRSEMNVSTLELGDSALYLCASSSGWDHPNEQFFGPGTRLTVL.

This clonotype showed up just a few times. This chain uses TRBV6-2 or TRBV6-3 with TRBJ2-7; D perhaps matches TRBD2 (6 bases). This CDR3 contains 12 residues. The V end was cut by 6 bases, the J end by 6 bases, with 12 bases between. From germline, CDR1 is MNHEY and CDR2 SVGEGT. CDR3 amino acids: CASRRRLGEQYF. For the CDR3, the DNA is TGTGCCAGCAGAAGACGACTAGGCGAGCAGTACTTC.

This clonotype was seen a handful of times. The J gene is TRBJ2-1, the V gene TRBV20-1; D remains ambiguous. The V end was cut by 0 bases, the J end by 9 bases, with 12 bases between. CDR3 size: 13 residues. CDR1 and CDR2 (germline): DFQATT, SNEGSKA (reference sequence). The CDR3 reads CSARDGVAIEQFF. The CDR3 DNA is TGCAGTGCTAGAGATGGAGTAGCAATTGAGCAGTTCTTC.

The V and J genes are TRBV7-8 and TRBJ1-1, with D perhaps TRBD1 (6 bases). Trimming stripped 1 base from V and 11 bases from J, with 26 bases between. Per the germline V gene, CDR1 is SGHVS and CDR2 is FQNEAQ. The CDR3 covers 17 residues. The CDR3 DNA is TGTGCCAGCAGCTTAGATGTCCTGGCCAGGGGTTCCCTCGGCGCTTTCTTT. This translates into CASSLDVLARGSLGAFF.

This clonotype appeared many times. The chain carries TRBV6-1 and TRBJ2-2; 8 bases match TRBD2. Germline V gene sequence: CDR1 MNHNS, CDR2 SASEGT. V was pared by 6 bases and J by 0 bases, with 15 bases of the junction left unmatched. The CDR3 runs to 19 residues. The CDR3 nucleotides read TGTGCCAGCAGCCCCCGCTCGGGGGGGCCAACATCGAACACCGGGGAGCTGTTTTTT. As protein: CASSPRSGGPTSNTGELFF.

This clonotype was detected only a few times. The rearrangement links TRBV18 to TRBJ2-7; D is perhaps TRBD2 (6 bases). The germline V and J ends were trimmed by 4 bases and 0 bases, with 16 bases remaining between them. CDR3 length equals 16 residues. CDR1 and CDR2 (germline): KGHSH, LQKENI. CDR3 loop: CASSLGGPLSSYEQYF. Written as DNA, the CDR3 is TGTGCCAGCTCACTCGGGGGTCCCTTGAGCTCCTACGAGCAGTACTTC.